The sequence of this T cell receptor beta chain was determined in a study of cytomegalovirus exposure and HLA in healthy donors. General observations from the study: Excluded were some V segments that proved indistinguishable, including TRBV6-2 and TRBV6-3. When a later analysis was performed, an Asian-associated ancestry cluster reportedly had fewer N-insertions than the 666-donor mean. Data from an earlier analysis indicated that most TCR beta V segments were productive either about 87% or about 30% of the time.

When sampled, the donors appeared nominally healthy, though they likely had unrecorded immune exposures. As to this clone: The antigen is undetermined.

Primers for the PCR totalled 60 Vbeta and 13 Jbeta. TCRdb keeps only in-frame clones here, not all; method: immunoSEQ multiplex PCR. In the table there are approximately 180,000 clones, roughly 90% of which are singletons. J was trimmed by 0 bases and V by 0 bases; bases with no gene match: 6. The CDR3 totals 17 residues. CDR1 is MGHRA and CDR2 is YSYEKL in the germline V gene. The origin of this receptor is a girl under two years old in good health and CMV-seronegative. V usage is TRBV4-1 and J usage is TRBJ2-5, with 8 bases that match TRBD2. The sequenced sample consisted of PBMCs. This CDR3 is CASSQEPPLADQETQYF. The CDR3 DNA is TGCGCCAGCAGCCAAGAGCCACCACTAGCGGACCAAGAGACCCAGTACTTC.